This entry concerns a single T cell receptor (beta chain). Its antigen is currently unknown. Single viable CD3+CD4+CD8-CD45RO+ cells were sorted as the memory CD4+ T cells. This table comes from immunoSEQ multiplex PCR, and its TCRdb copy is limited to in-frame clones, with some not included. The table records around 76,000 clones, under 80% of them present only once. The data belong to a study of memory CD4+ T cells and cytomegalovirus serostatus. As for the study in general: This sample comes from healthy Belgian adults, eight or nine CMV seropositive, some 22 seronegative.

The study, taken as a whole, reports: Each of around 69 CMV-associated TCRbeta sequences occurred in one to five individuals. The CMV-associated TCR signature appears largely within the CD4+ memory repertoire.

Germline V gene sequence: CDR1 MNHEY, CDR2 SVGAGI. The CDR3 has 15 residues. The V segment lost 5 bases and the J segment 0 bases; nucleotides outside the gene matches: 6. This TCR was sampled from an adult in good health and CMV-seropositive. The rearrangement uses TRBV6-5 and TRBJ2-7; 8 bases map to TRBD1. Sequenced sample: memory CD4+ T cells from blood. The CDR3 DNA reads TGTGCCAGCAGTCGTACGGACAGGGCCTCCTACGAGCAGTACTTC. This translates into CASSRTDRASYEQYF.